The subject of this entry is one T cell receptor (beta chain). This entry belongs to a study of blood T cell repertoires in COVID-19. Assay: immunoSEQ multiplex PCR; the TCRdb copy retains only in-frame clones and omits some. The top ten clones hold around 10% of a sample with about 230,000 clones, about nine tenths of them seen once. CDR1 and CDR2 from the germline V gene are SGHNT and YYREEE (reference sequence). Between the trimmed V and J ends, which lost 2 bases and 2 bases, there was a span of 8 bases. There are 13 residues in the CDR3. The chain joins TRBV5-4 to TRBJ2-7; D is unclear. Sequenced sample: peripheral blood. The receptor comes from a man aged 50 or older with COVID-19, enrolled during active disease. DNA of the CDR3: TGTGCCAGCAGCTTTAGCCGGGCCTACGAGCAGTACTTC. This codes for CASSFSRAYEQYF. The full variable domain, in which reference TRBV5-4 and TRBJ2-7 provide the parts outside the CDR3, is ETGVTQSPTHLIKTRGQQVTLRCSSQSGHNTVSWYQQALGQGPQFIFQYYREEENGRGNFPPRFSGLQFPNYSSELNVNALELDDSALYLCASSFSRAYEQYFGPGTRLTVT.